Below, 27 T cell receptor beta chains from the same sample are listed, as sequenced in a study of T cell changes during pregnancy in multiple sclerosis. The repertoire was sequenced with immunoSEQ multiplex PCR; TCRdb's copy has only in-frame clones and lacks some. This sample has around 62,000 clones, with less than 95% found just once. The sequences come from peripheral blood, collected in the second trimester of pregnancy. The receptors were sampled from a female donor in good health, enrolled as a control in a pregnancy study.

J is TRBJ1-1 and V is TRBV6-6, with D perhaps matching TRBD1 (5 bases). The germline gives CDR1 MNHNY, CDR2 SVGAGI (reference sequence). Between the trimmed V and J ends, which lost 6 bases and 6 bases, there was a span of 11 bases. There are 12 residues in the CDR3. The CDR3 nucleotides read TGTGCCAGCAGCCCCCGGGGGGCTGAAGCTTTCTTT. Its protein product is CASSPRGAEAFF.

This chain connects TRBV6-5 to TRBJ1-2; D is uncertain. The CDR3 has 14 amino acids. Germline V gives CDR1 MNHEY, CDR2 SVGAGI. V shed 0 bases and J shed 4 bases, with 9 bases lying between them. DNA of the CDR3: TGTGCCAGCAGTTACTCGAACAGCCTCTATGGCTACACCTTC. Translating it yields CASSYSNSLYGYTF.

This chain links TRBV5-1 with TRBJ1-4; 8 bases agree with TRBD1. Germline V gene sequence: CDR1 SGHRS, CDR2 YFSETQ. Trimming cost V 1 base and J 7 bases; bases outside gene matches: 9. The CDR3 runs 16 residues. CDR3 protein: CASSLYDPQGGEKLFF. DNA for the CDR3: TGCGCCAGCAGCTTGTACGACCCACAGGGGGGTGAAAAACTGTTTTTT.

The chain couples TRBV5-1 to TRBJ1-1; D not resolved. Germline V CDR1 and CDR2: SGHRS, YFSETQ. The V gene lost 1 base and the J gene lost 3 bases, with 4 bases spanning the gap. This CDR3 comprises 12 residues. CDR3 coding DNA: TGCGCCAGCAGCTTGTCGGACACTGAAGCTTTCTTT. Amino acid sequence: CASSLSDTEAFF.

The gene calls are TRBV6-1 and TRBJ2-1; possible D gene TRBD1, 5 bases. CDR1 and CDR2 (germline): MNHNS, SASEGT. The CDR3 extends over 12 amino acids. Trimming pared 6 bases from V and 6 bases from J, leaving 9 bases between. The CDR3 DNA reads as TGTGCCAGCAGGTTTACAGGCAATGAGCAGTTCTTC. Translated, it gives CASRFTGNEQFF.

The CDR3 protein is CASSAIGGVGLDEQFF. CDR3 nucleotides: TGTGCCAGCAGCGCGATCGGGGGAGTCGGGTTGGATGAGCAGTTCTTC. The chain joins TRBV11-3 to TRBJ2-1; a weak D match, TRBD2 (6 bases). The CDR3 sequence is 16 residues long. The V gene's germline CDR1 is SGHNT and CDR2 YENEEA. Trimming took 5 bases from V and 8 from J, leaving 22 bases between them.

The CDR3 DNA is TGTGCCAGTAGTCGGATTCGGGGACTTGGGGAGCCCCAGCATTTT. Translation: CASSRIRGLGEPQHF. V is TRBV19 and J is TRBJ1-5; tentatively, D is TRBD1 (5 bases). V lost 5 bases and J lost 8, with 19 bases in between. In germline, CDR1 is LNHDA, CDR2 SQIVND (reference sequence). The CDR3 loop spans 15 amino acids.

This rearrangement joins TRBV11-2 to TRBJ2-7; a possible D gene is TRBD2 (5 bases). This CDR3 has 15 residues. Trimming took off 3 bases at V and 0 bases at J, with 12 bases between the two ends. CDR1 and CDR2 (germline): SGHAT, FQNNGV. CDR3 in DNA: TGTGCCAGCAGCTTGCCGGGATCGAGCTCCTACGAGCAGTACTTC. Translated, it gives CASSLPGSSSYEQYF.

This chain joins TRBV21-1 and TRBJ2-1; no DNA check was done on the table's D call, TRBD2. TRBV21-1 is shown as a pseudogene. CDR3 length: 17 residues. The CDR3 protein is CASSNCPQREFANEQFF. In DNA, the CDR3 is TGTGCCAGCAGCAATTGTCCTCAGCGGGAGTTTGCCAATGAGCAGTTCTTC.

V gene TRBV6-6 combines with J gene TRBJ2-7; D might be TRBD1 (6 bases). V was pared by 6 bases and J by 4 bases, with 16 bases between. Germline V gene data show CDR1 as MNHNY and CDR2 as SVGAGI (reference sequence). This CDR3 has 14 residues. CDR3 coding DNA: TGTGCCAGCAGCCCCGGCAGGGGTGGTTACGAGCAGTACTTC. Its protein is CASSPGRGGYEQYF.

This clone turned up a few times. CDR3 amino acids: CASSGINEQYF. The CDR3, as DNA: TGTGCCAGCAGCGGGATAAACGAGCAGTACTTC. The V call is TRBV28, the J call TRBJ2-7; weak D call: TRBD2 (5 bases). Trimming took off 6 bases at V and 5 bases at J, with 8 bases between the two ends. The CDR3 totals 11 residues. CDR1 and CDR2 (germline): MDHEN, SYDVKM.

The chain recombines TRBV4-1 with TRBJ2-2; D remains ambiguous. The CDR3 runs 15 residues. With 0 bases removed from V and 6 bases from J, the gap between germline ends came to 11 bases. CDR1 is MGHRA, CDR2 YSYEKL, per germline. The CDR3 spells CASSQEGDLPGELFF. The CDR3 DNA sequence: TGCGCCAGCAGCCAAGAAGGAGACCTACCCGGGGAGCTGTTTTTT.

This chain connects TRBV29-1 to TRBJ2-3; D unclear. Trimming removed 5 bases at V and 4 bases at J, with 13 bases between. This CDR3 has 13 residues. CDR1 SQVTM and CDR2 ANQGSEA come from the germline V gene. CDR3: CSVKGNGADTQYF. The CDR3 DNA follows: TGCAGCGTTAAAGGGAATGGAGCAGATACGCAGTATTTT.

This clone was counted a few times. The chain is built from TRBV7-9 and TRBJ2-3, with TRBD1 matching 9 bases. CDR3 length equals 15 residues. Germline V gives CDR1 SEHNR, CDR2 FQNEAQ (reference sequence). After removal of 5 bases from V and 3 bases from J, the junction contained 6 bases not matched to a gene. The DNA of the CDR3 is TGTGCCAGCAGCCCACAGGGGGCGATGACAGATACGCAGTATTTT. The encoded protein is CASSPQGAMTDTQYF.

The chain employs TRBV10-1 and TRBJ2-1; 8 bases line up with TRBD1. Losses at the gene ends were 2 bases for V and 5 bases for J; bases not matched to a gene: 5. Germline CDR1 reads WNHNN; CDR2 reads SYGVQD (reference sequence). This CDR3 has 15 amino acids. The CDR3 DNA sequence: TGCGCCAGCAGTGAGGGGCAGGGGGCGAACAATGAGCAGTTCTTC. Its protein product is CASSEGQGANNEQFF.

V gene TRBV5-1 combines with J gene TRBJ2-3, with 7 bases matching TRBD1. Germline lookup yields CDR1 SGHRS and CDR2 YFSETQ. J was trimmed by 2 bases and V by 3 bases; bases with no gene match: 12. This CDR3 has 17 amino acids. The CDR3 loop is CASSWITGRGPTDTQYF. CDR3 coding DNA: TGCGCCAGCAGCTGGATAACCGGAAGGGGGCCCACAGATACGCAGTATTTT.

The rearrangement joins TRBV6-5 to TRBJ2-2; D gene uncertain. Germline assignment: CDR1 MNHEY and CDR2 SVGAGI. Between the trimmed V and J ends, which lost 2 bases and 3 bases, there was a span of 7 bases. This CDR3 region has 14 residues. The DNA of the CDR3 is TGTGCCAGCAGTTACAAACAGCACACCGGGGAGCTGTTTTTT. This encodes CASSYKQHTGELFF.

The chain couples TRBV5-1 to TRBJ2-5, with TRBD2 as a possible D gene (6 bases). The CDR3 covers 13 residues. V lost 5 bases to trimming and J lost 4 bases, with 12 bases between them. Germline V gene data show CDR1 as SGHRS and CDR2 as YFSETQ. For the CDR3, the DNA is TGCGCCAGCAGTGTGGGAGGCGGAGAGACCCAGTACTTC. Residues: CASSVGGGETQYF.

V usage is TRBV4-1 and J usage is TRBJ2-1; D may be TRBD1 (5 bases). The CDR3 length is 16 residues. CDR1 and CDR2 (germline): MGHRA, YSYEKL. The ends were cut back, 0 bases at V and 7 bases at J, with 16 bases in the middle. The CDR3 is CASSQEIGALGNEQFF. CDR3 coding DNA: TGCGCCAGCAGCCAAGAGATTGGGGCTTTGGGGAATGAGCAGTTCTTC.

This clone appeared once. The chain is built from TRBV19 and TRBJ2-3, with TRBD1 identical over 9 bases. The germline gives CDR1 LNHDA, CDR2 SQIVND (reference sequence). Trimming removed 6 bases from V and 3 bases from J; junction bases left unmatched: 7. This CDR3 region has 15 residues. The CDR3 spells CASSPRDRVTDTQYF. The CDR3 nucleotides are TGTGCCAGTAGCCCCCGGGACAGGGTAACAGATACGCAGTATTTT.

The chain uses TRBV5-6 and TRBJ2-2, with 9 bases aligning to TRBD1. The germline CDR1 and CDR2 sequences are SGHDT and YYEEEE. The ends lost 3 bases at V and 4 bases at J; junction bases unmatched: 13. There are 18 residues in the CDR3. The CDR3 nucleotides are TGTGCCAGCAGCTGGGGGACAGGGAAGTTTTCACGCACCGGGGAGCTGTTTTTT. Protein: CASSWGTGKFSRTGELFF.

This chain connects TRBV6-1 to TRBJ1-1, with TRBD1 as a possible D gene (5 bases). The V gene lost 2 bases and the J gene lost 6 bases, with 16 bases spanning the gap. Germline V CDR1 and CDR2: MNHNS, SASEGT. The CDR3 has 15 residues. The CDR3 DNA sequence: TGTGCCAGCAGTGAATGGCTCCGGGGGAGGGCTGAAGCTTTCTTT. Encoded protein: CASSEWLRGRAEAFF.

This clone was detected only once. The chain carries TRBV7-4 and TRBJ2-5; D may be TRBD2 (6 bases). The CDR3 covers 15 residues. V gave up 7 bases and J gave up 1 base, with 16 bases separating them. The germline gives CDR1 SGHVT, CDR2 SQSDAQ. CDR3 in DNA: TGTGCCAGCATAAGGTGGGCGGGGCTCCAAGAGACCCAGTACTTC. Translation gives CASIRWAGLQETQYF. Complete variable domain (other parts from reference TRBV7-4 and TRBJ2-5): GAGVSQSPRYKVAKRGRDVALRCDSISGHVTLYWYRQTLGQGSEVLTYSQSDAQRDKSGRPSGRFSAERPERSVSTLKIQRTEQGDSAVYLCASIRWAGLQETQYFGPGTRLLVL.

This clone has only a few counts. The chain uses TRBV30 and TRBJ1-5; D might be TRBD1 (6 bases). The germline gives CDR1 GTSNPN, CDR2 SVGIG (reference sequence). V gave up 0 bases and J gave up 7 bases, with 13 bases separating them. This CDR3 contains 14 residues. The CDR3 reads CAWSVGGEGQPQHF. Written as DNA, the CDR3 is TGTGCCTGGAGTGTAGGGGGAGAGGGACAGCCCCAGCATTTT.

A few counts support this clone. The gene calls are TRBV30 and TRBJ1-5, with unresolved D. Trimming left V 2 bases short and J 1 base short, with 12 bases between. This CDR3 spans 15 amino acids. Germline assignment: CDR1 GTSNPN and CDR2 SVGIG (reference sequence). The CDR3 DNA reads TGTGCCTGGAGTCGTAACAGTCTGAGCAATCAGCCCCAGCATTTT. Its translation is CAWSRNSLSNQPQHF.

The CDR3 sequence: CASRPTSGGPQFF. CDR3 nucleotide sequence: TGTGCCAGCAGGCCCACTAGCGGGGGGCCCCAGTTCTTC. The gene calls are TRBV6-5 and TRBJ2-1; 12 nucleotides align to TRBD2. The V gene's germline CDR1 is MNHEY and CDR2 SVGAGI. This CDR3 is built from 13 residues. V trimming: 6 bases; J trimming: 13 bases; junction bases outside the gene matches: 7.

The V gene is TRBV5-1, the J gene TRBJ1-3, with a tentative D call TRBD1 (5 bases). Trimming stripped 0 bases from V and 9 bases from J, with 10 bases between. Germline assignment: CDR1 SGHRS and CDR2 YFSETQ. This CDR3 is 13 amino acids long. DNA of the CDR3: TGCGCCAGCAGCTTGGAATCGACAGCCACCATATATTTT. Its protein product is CASSLESTATIYF.